The 29 T cell receptor beta chains below come from one sample, sequenced in a study of OX40 agonist ivuxolimab in advanced cancers. The table came from immunoSEQ multiplex PCR; TCRdb's copy has only in-frame clones and leaves some out. The top ten clones hold around an eighth of a sample with about 52,000 clones, 80% to 85% of them seen once. The material sequenced was CD4+ or CD8+ T cells sorted from blood, taken in a trial of the OX40 agonist ivuxolimab. Source of these receptors: an adult with an advanced solid tumor such as melanoma, head and neck, liver or kidney cancer.

The J gene is TRBJ2-3, the V gene TRBV7-3; 13 bases map to TRBD2. J lost 7 bases, V lost 5 bases, and 6 bases had no gene match. The CDR3 runs 15 residues. Germline assignment: CDR1 SGHTA and CDR2 FQGTGA. CDR3 in amino acids: CASSPGLAGVNTQYF. In DNA form, the CDR3 reads TGTGCCAGCAGCCCTGGACTAGCGGGAGTTAATACGCAGTATTTT.

The rearrangement joins TRBV20-1 to TRBJ2-2; the D is unclear. The CDR3 loop spans 11 amino acids. Germline CDR1 is DFQATT and CDR2 is SNEGSKA (reference sequence). V was clipped by 1 base and J by 7 bases, with 4 bases between them. In DNA, the CDR3 is TGCAGTGCTAGAGTAGGCGGGGAGCTGTTTTTT. Protein: CSARVGGELFF.

V and J are TRBV4-3 and TRBJ2-5, with 9 bases matching TRBD1. The CDR3 loop spans 16 amino acids. The V segment lost 2 bases and the J segment 1 base; nucleotides outside the gene matches: 5. Germline V lookup: CDR1 LGHNA, CDR2 YSLEER. DNA for the CDR3: TGCGCCAGCAGCCAACACCGACAGGGGGGCCAAGAGACCCAGTACTTC. Amino acids: CASSQHRQGGQETQYF.

About this clone itself: The junction differs from germline at one of its ends, possibly a read error. This chain joins TRBV2 and TRBJ2-5, with a possible D match to TRBD2 (7 bases). The CDR3 is made up of 15 amino acids. Germline V gene lookup returns CDR1 SNHLY and CDR2 FYNNEI. The CDR3 DNA is TGTGCAAGCAATGGGGGGGCGGGAGTTCAAGAGACCCAGTACTTC. Amino acids: CASNGGAGVQETQYF.

The chain recombines TRBV5-4 with TRBJ2-3; no clear D. From germline, CDR1 is SGHNT and CDR2 YYREEE (reference sequence). The CDR3 is 15 residues long. The V and J ends lost 3 bases and 2 bases respectively, with 13 bases between them. CDR3 in DNA: TGTGCCAGCAGCTCTGCAGAGACCGCCACAGATACGCAGTATTTT. It encodes CASSSAETATDTQYF.

The chain couples TRBV28 to TRBJ1-2, with D possibly TRBD1 on 5 matching bases. CDR1 MDHEN and CDR2 SYDVKM come from the germline V gene. Deletions cut 2 bases from V and 5 bases from J, with 15 bases between. The CDR3 loop spans 15 amino acids. This CDR3 is CASSLPRVINYGYTF. In DNA, the CDR3 is TGTGCCAGCAGTTTACCCAGGGTCATTAATTATGGCTACACCTTC.

The rearrangement links TRBV7-2 to TRBJ2-1; a weak D match, TRBD2 (5 bases). From germline, CDR1 is SGHTA and CDR2 FQGNSA. V was cut by 1 base and J by 6 bases, with 13 bases left in between. The CDR3 is made up of 15 amino acids. CDR3 sequence (DNA): TGTGCCAGCAGCTTAGGGGCCCGAGGGCGCAATGAGCAGTTCTTC. It codes for CASSLGARGRNEQFF.

The chain carries TRBV5-1 and TRBJ2-5; tentative D call: TRBD1 (6 bases). This CDR3 comprises 14 residues. Deletions cut 4 bases from V and 7 bases from J, with 17 bases between. Per germline, CDR1 SGHRS and CDR2 YFSETQ. The CDR3 sequence: CASSGSGVTGTQYF. The CDR3 nucleotides are TGCGCCAGCAGCGGATCAGGGGTCACGGGGACCCAGTACTTC.

The chain couples TRBV7-8 to TRBJ1-1, with 7 positions matching TRBD1. This CDR3 region has 15 residues. The V and J ends lost 5 bases and 0 bases, in that order; junction bases with no gene match: 6. Germline V gene sequence: CDR1 SGHVS, CDR2 FQNEAQ. CDR3 sequence (DNA): TGTGCCAGCAGCCCGCACAGGGGCCTGAACACTGAAGCTTTCTTT. Protein product: CASSPHRGLNTEAFF.

The chain combines TRBV28 with TRBJ2-3, with 10 bases lining up with TRBD2. With V trimmed by 4 bases and J by 0 bases, 7 bases remained unmatched. Germline V gene sequence: CDR1 MDHEN, CDR2 SYDVKM. The CDR3 loop spans 17 amino acids. CDR3 amino acids: CASSSPGLAESTDTQYF. Written as DNA, the CDR3 is TGTGCCAGCAGTTCCCCCGGACTAGCGGAAAGCACAGATACGCAGTATTTT.

The rearrangement links TRBV2 to TRBJ2-1; possible D gene TRBD1, 6 bases. In germline, CDR1 is SNHLY, CDR2 FYNNEI. V lost 3 bases, J lost 8 bases, and 23 bases lay in between. The CDR3 has 17 residues. The CDR3: CASSEGPPRTGLDEQFF. DNA for the CDR3: TGTGCCAGCAGTGAGGGCCCCCCCCGAACAGGGTTGGATGAGCAGTTCTTC. The full variable domain, completed using reference TRBV2 and TRBJ2-1, is EPEVTQTPSHQVTQMGQEVILRCVPISNHLYFYWYRQILGQKVEFLVSFYNNEISEKSEIFDDQFSVERPDGSNFTLKIRSTKLEDSAMYFCASSEGPPRTGLDEQFFGPGTRLTVL.

This clone was recorded a few times. The chain uses TRBV2 and TRBJ1-2; D not resolved. Between the trimmed V and J ends, which lost 2 bases and 5 bases, there was a span of 6 bases. CDR3 length equals 12 residues. Germline assignment: CDR1 SNHLY and CDR2 FYNNEI. CDR3 bases: TGTGCCAGCAGTGAATCGGGGTATGGCTACACCTTC. This codes for CASSESGYGYTF. Filled out from reference TRBV2 and TRBJ1-2, the complete variable domain reads EPEVTQTPSHQVTQMGQEVILRCVPISNHLYFYWYRQILGQKVEFLVSFYNNEISEKSEIFDDQFSVERPDGSNFTLKIRSTKLEDSAMYFCASSESGYGYTFGSGTRLTVV.

This clone was recorded a few times. The CDR3 bases are TGTGCCAGTAGTATAGGGGTTGGCTACACCTTC. It encodes CASSIGVGYTF. This chain links TRBV19 with TRBJ1-2; D is undetermined. Germline V gene sequence: CDR1 LNHDA, CDR2 SQIVND (reference sequence). The CDR3 has 11 residues. Trimming took 1 base from V and 7 from J, leaving 4 bases between them.

The chain employs TRBV5-4 and TRBJ2-5; tentative D call: TRBD1 (5 bases). CDR1 is SGHNT and CDR2 is YYREEE in the germline V gene (reference sequence). The CDR3 consists of 14 residues. V dropped 3 bases and J dropped 2 bases, with 11 bases sitting between them. The DNA for the CDR3 is TGTGCCAGCAGCTCCCAGGGCGCGCAAGAGACCCAGTACTTC. Protein sequence: CASSSQGAQETQYF.

The chain recombines TRBV10-3 with TRBJ2-5; D remains unclear. The germline V gene has CDR1 ENHRY and CDR2 SYGVKD. The CDR3 runs to 13 residues. Trimming left V 2 bases short and J 2 bases short, with 6 bases between. CDR3 nucleotide sequence: TGTGCCATCAGTGAGGTACAGCAAGAGACCCAGTACTTC. Translating gives CAISEVQQETQYF.

V gene TRBV29-1 combines with J gene TRBJ2-3; D is perhaps TRBD1 or TRBD2 (6 bases each). The CDR3 loop spans 12 amino acids. Trimming removed 7 bases at V and 4 bases at J, with 12 bases between. Germline CDR1 and CDR2: SQVTM and ANQGSEA. The CDR3 region is CSEGGGADTQYF. The CDR3 DNA sequence: TGCAGCGAGGGGGGCGGTGCAGATACGCAGTATTTT.

The chain is built from TRBV19 and TRBJ2-7, with 7 bases lining up with TRBD2. The CDR3 contains 14 residues. The germline V gene has CDR1 LNHDA and CDR2 SQIVND (reference sequence). J was trimmed by 3 bases and V by 5 bases; bases with no gene match: 7. CDR3 bases: TGTGCCAGTAGTGGGCGGGGGTGCGACTACGAGCAGTACGTC. Encoded protein: CASSGRGCDYEQYV.

The gene calls are TRBV18 and TRBJ1-2; D gene unclear. The CDR3 consists of 14 residues. Trimming cost V 2 bases and J 4 bases, with 11 bases left between them. Germline V gene lookup returns CDR1 KGHSH and CDR2 LQKENI. CDR3 residues: CASSPDAGSYGYTF. DNA for the CDR3: TGTGCCAGCTCACCAGATGCAGGAAGCTATGGCTACACCTTC.

Here the CDR3 DNA reads TGCGCCAGCAGCTTGGTCACTAGCGATGGGACCCAGTACTTC. Its protein product is CASSLVTSDGTQYF. This rearrangement joins TRBV5-1 to TRBJ2-5; 7 bases are shared with TRBD2. The trim removed 0 bases at V and 7 bases at J, leaving 6 bases unmatched. The CDR3 is made up of 14 amino acids. From germline, CDR1 is SGHRS and CDR2 YFSETQ.

The genes are TRBV21-1 and TRBJ2-6; TRBD2 reflects the table's D call only, with no check against the DNA. TRBV21-1 is a known pseudogene. The CDR3 runs to 19 residues. The CDR3 DNA sequence: TGTGCCAGCAGCAAAACAAGGCTAGCGGGGTGGGTTAAAGCCAACGTCCTGACTTTC. Encoded protein: CASSKTRLAGWVKANVLTF.

The V gene is TRBV7-9, the J gene TRBJ1-2; 7 bases align to TRBD1. This CDR3 is built from 14 residues. V dropped 5 bases and J dropped 1; count of bases not matched to a gene: 4. The germline gives CDR1 SEHNR, CDR2 FQNEAQ (reference sequence). The CDR3 DNA sequence: TGTGCCAGCAGCCGAGGACAGGTTAACTATGGCTACACCTTC. This sequence encodes CASSRGQVNYGYTF.

The chain couples TRBV14 to TRBJ2-5; maybe TRBD1 (6 bases). V was cut by 4 bases and J by 5 bases, with 14 bases left in between. The CDR3 covers 14 residues. Germline CDR1 and CDR2: SGHDN and FVKESK. The CDR3: CASSRPTGAETQYF. Written as DNA, the CDR3 is TGTGCCAGCAGCCGGCCGACAGGAGCGGAGACCCAGTACTTC. Complete variable domain (other parts from reference TRBV14 and TRBJ2-5): EAGVTQFPSHSVIEKGQTVTLRCDPISGHDNLYWYRRVMGKEIKFLLHFVKESKQDESGMPNNRFLAERTGGTYSTLKVQPAELEDSGVYFCASSRPTGAETQYFGPGTRLLVL.

The rearrangement uses TRBV4-3 and TRBJ1-2; 7 positions match TRBD1. The CDR3 is 13 residues long. Germline V lookup: CDR1 LGHNA, CDR2 YSLEER. Germline trimming cut 8 bases from V and 8 bases from J; bases unmatched to any gene: 11. CDR3 protein: CASGTVSYGGYTF. CDR3 nucleotides: TGCGCCAGCGGGACAGTCTCGTATGGGGGCTACACCTTC.

This chain connects TRBV29-1 to TRBJ1-2; the match to TRBD1 covers 11 bases. This CDR3 has 13 residues. Per the germline V gene, CDR1 is SQVTM and CDR2 is ANQGSEA. With V trimmed by 6 bases and J by 6 bases, 6 bases remained unmatched. This CDR3 reads CSVPGQGVDGYTF. CDR3 nucleotides: TGCAGCGTCCCGGGACAGGGGGTCGATGGCTACACCTTC.

This clone was picked up one time. This chain connects TRBV5-1 to TRBJ2-5; the match to TRBD2 covers 14 bases. CDR3 length equals 15 residues. The germline gives CDR1 SGHRS, CDR2 YFSETQ. Germline trimming cut 4 bases from V and 4 bases from J; bases unmatched to any gene: 3. CDR3 sequence reads: CASSAGTSGGETQYF. The CDR3 nucleotides read TGCGCCAGCAGCGCCGGGACTAGCGGGGGAGAGACCCAGTACTTC.

J is TRBJ1-1 and V is TRBV7-9, with 10 bases identical to TRBD1. V dropped 1 base and J dropped 8; count of bases not matched to a gene: 7. The CDR3 totals 15 residues. In germline, CDR1 is SEHNR, CDR2 FQNEAQ (reference sequence). The CDR3 DNA sequence: TGTGCCAGCAGCTTAGACGGGGACAGGGGATTGGAAGCTTTCTTT. Translation: CASSLDGDRGLEAFF.

CDR3 coding DNA: TGTGCCACCAGCCCGGGACAGGGGGACTACGAGCAGTACTTC. It encodes CATSPGQGDYEQYF. This chain uses TRBV15 with TRBJ2-7; TRBD1 agrees at 11 bases. Germline V CDR1 and CDR2: LNHNV, YYDKDF (reference sequence). The trim removed 5 bases at V and 3 bases at J, leaving 3 bases unmatched. This CDR3 is built from 14 residues.

This clone was picked up one time. The V call is TRBV7-7, the J call TRBJ2-7; TRBD1 agrees at 11 bases. Germline CDR1 and CDR2: SSHAT and FNYEAQ (reference sequence). The V gene end was trimmed by 5 bases and the J gene end by 5 bases; junction bases not matched to a gene: 8. This CDR3 contains 15 residues. For the CDR3, the DNA is TGTGCCAGCAGCCCCTGGACAGGGGGCCTGCACGAGCAGTACTTC. This gives the protein CASSPWTGGLHEQYF. The variable domain in full, completed from reference TRBV7-7 and TRBJ2-7, reads GAGVSQSPRYKVTKRGQDVTLRCDPISSHATLYWYQQALGQGPEFLTYFNYEAQPDKSGLPSDRFSAERPEGSISTLTIQRTEQRDSAMYRCASSPWTGGLHEQYFGPGTRLTVT.

This chain joins TRBV29-1 and TRBJ2-1; the match to TRBD2 covers 8 bases. Germline V gene lookup returns CDR1 SQVTM and CDR2 ANQGSEA. This CDR3 has 14 amino acids. J lost 8 bases, V lost 3 bases, and 9 bases had no gene match. CDR3 nucleotide sequence: TGCAGCGTTGACGGCGGGAGGAGGTATTATGAGCAGTTCTTC. It specifies CSVDGGRRYYEQFF.